Below are 17 T cell receptor beta chains sequenced from a single sample in a study of blood T cell repertoires in COVID-19. Some clones are missing from TCRdb's copy, which holds only in-frame ones; the method was immunoSEQ multiplex PCR. The sample lists 200,000 or so clones, 85% to 90% seen once, with over 2% in the top ten. The specimen sequenced was PBMCs or T cells enriched from blood (not recorded which). The receptors were sampled from a woman in her thirties or forties with acute COVID-19.

This clone has a single count. The chain employs TRBV3-1 (or the pseudogene TRBV3-2) and TRBJ2-3; weak D call: TRBD2 (5 bases). CDR3 length: 16 residues. Deletions cut 3 bases from V and 4 bases from J, with 17 bases between. CDR1 is LGHDT, CDR2 YNNKEL, per germline (reference sequence). CDR3 sequence: CASSHGRSGVADTQYF. The DNA of the CDR3 is TGTGCCAGCAGCCACGGTAGGTCCGGGGTGGCAGATACGCAGTATTTT.

This clone was counted a few times. This chain joins TRBV9 and TRBJ1-2, with TRBD1 as a possible D gene (5 bases). Per the germline V gene, CDR1 is SGDLS and CDR2 is YYNGEE. V lost 4 bases to trimming and J lost 7 bases, with 17 bases between them. The CDR3 totals 14 residues. This chain's CDR3 is CASSPGIGYSGYTF. CDR3 DNA: TGTGCCAGCAGCCCAGGGATCGGGTACTCTGGCTACACCTTC.

The rearrangement links TRBV5-1 to TRBJ1-1; TRBD1 matches at 8 bases. CDR3 length: 13 residues. CDR1 is SGHRS, CDR2 YFSETQ, per germline. J gave up 4 bases and V 4 bases, and 3 bases lay outside the gene matches. CDR3 bases: TGCGCCAGCAGCCCGGGGACAGGCACTGAAGCTTTCTTT. This sequence encodes CASSPGTGTEAFF.

About this clone itself: An end of the junction does not agree with germline; a read error may underlie this. This same CDR3 is encoded by further DNA sequences in the sample. The V call is TRBV14, the J call TRBJ2-7, with 10 bases matching TRBD1. Germline V CDR1 and CDR2: SGHDN, FVKESK. The CDR3 sequence is 15 residues long. The CDR3 here is CASSAGTGVSYEQYF. CDR3 coding DNA: TGTGCCAGCAGCGCGGGGACAGGGGTTTCATACGAGCAGTATTTC.

The CDR3 DNA follows: TGTGCCAGTAGTATAGGTGGGGGGGGATTATACAATGAGCAGTTCTTC. Protein: CASSIGGGGLYNEQFF. This sequence joins TRBV19 and TRBJ2-1; 7 nucleotides match TRBD2. CDR3 length: 16 residues. From germline, CDR1 is LNHDA and CDR2 SQIVND (reference sequence). The ends lost 1 base at V and 4 bases at J; junction bases unmatched: 7.

This chain uses TRBV12-3 or TRBV12-4 with TRBJ1-1, with no clear D. CDR3 length: 13 amino acids. The V gene lost 4 bases and the J gene lost 4 bases, with 10 bases spanning the gap. CDR3: CASSSRGITEAFF. For the CDR3, the DNA is TGTGCCAGCAGTTCCAGAGGCATCACTGAAGCTTTCTTT.

The genes are TRBV29-1 and TRBJ1-1, with TRBD1 matching 9 bases. V lost 4 bases, J lost 1 base, and 13 bases stayed unmatched. Germline V lookup: CDR1 SQVTM, CDR2 ANQGSEA. CDR3 length equals 17 residues. CDR3: CSVARLDPGQGNTEAFF. Written as DNA, the CDR3 is TGCAGCGTTGCCAGACTTGACCCGGGACAGGGGAACACTGAAGCTTTCTTT.

The CDR3 sequence is CASSVRAGSGNEQFF. CDR3 nucleotide sequence: TGTGCCAGCAGCGTACGGGCAGGGTCAGGGAATGAGCAGTTCTTC. The chain employs TRBV9 and TRBJ2-1, with D maybe TRBD1 (5 bases). The CDR3 loop spans 15 amino acids. The germline V gene encodes CDR1 SGDLS and CDR2 YYNGEE. Trimming pared 1 base from V and 7 bases from J, leaving 15 bases between.

This chain connects TRBV5-1 to TRBJ1-4; 7 nucleotides align to TRBD1. Germline CDR1 and CDR2: SGHRS and YFSETQ. With V trimmed by 1 base and J by 8 bases, 5 bases remained unmatched. This CDR3 contains 14 residues. The CDR3 DNA sequence: TGCGCCAGCAGCTTGACAGGGGTAGGAGAAAAACTGTTTTTT. Translation gives CASSLTGVGEKLFF.

CDR3 region: CASSIDWPNSSQETQYF. The CDR3 DNA reads as TGTGCCAGTAGTATAGATTGGCCGAACAGCTCACAAGAGACCCAGTACTTC. The rearrangement joins TRBV19 to TRBJ2-5; unclear D gene. Germline V gene sequence: CDR1 LNHDA, CDR2 SQIVND (reference sequence). The CDR3 spans 17 residues. V was pared by 0 bases and J by 2 bases, with 16 bases between.

The rearrangement uses TRBV6-2 or TRBV6-3 and TRBJ1-5, with 7 bases fitting TRBD1. The CDR3 has 16 amino acids. Germline CDR1 reads MNHEY; CDR2 reads SVGEGT. V lost 7 bases to trimming and J lost 0 bases; unmatched junction nucleotides: 9. For the CDR3, the DNA is TGTGCCAGCATCCCCGCGAACAGGGGTAGCAATCAGCCCCAGCATTTT. Translating it yields CASIPANRGSNQPQHF.

The chain uses TRBV9 and TRBJ2-5; TRBD2 matches 10 bases. Germline assignment: CDR1 SGDLS and CDR2 YYNGEE. The CDR3 is made up of 15 amino acids. V shed 5 bases, J shed 3 bases, and the junction held 7 bases outside the gene matches. The CDR3 reads CASSWSGGAEETQYF. CDR3 in DNA: TGTGCCAGCAGTTGGAGCGGGGGGGCCGAAGAGACCCAGTACTTC.

The chain combines TRBV30 with TRBJ2-5; 9 bases align to TRBD2. V was pared by 5 bases and J by 4 bases, with 5 bases of the junction left unmatched. The V gene's germline CDR1 is GTSNPN and CDR2 SVGIG (reference sequence). There are 13 residues in the CDR3. The CDR3 nucleotides are TGTGCCTGGGGTAGCGGGGGCGGAGAGACCCAGTACTTC. Residues: CAWGSGGGETQYF. Complete variable domain (other parts from reference TRBV30 and TRBJ2-5): SQTIHQWPATLVQPVGSPLSLECTVEGTSNPNLYWYRQAAGRGLQLLFYSVGIGQISSEVPQNLSASRPQDRQFILSSKKLLLSDSGFYLCAWGSGGGETQYFGPGTRLLVL.

This chain joins TRBV19 and TRBJ2-3; TRBD2 aligns across 7 bases. V was clipped by 6 bases and J by 3 bases; unmatched bases: 9. Germline V gene data show CDR1 as LNHDA and CDR2 as SQIVND (reference sequence). This CDR3 contains 15 residues. CDR3: CASSDGGKRTDTQYF. The CDR3 DNA reads as TGTGCCAGTAGCGACGGGGGGAAGAGGACAGATACGCAGTATTTT.

The gene calls are TRBV6-1 and TRBJ1-2; D uncertain. This CDR3 is 14 amino acids long. Trimming removed 3 bases from V and 0 bases from J, with 8 bases in between. Germline CDR1 reads MNHNS; CDR2 reads SASEGT. The DNA for the CDR3 is TGTGCCAGCAGTGATAGTTTGGCTAACTATGGCTACACCTTC. This encodes CASSDSLANYGYTF.

The chain combines TRBV4-2 with TRBJ2-1, with 7 bases that match TRBD2. J was trimmed by 8 bases and V by 0 bases; bases with no gene match: 10. The CDR3 loop spans 16 amino acids. From germline, CDR1 is LGHNA and CDR2 YNFKEQ. The DNA for the CDR3 is TGTGCCAGCAGCCAAGAGGTCGGGGGGAATTCAGATGAGCAGTTCTTC. Amino acid sequence: CASSQEVGGNSDEQFF.

The chain combines TRBV28 with TRBJ1-3; D is unresolved. There are 16 residues in the CDR3. The germline CDR1 and CDR2 sequences are MDHEN and SYDVKM. Trimming stripped 1 base from V and 0 bases from J, with 10 bases between. The CDR3 reads CASSLYPASSGNTIYF. The CDR3 DNA reads TGTGCCAGCAGTTTATATCCAGCTAGCTCTGGAAACACCATATATTTT.